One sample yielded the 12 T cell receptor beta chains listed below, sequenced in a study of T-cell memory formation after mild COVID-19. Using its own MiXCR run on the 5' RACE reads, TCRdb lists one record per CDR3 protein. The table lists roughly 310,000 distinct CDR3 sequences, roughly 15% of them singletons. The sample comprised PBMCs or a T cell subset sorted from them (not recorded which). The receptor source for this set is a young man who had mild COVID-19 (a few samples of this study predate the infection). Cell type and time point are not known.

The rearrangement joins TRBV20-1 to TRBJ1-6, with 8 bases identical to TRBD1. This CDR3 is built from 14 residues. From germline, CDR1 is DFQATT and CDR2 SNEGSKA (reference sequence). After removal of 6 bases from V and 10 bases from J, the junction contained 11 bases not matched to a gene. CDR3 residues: CSARQGLERSPLHF. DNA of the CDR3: TGCAGTGCCAGACAGGGGTTAGAGAGATCACCCCTCCACTTT.

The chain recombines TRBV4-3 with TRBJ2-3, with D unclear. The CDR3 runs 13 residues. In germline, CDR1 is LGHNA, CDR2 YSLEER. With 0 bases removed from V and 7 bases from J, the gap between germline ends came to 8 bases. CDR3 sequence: CASSQDSGHTQYF. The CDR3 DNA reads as TGCGCCAGCAGCCAAGATTCAGGTCATACGCAGTATTTT.

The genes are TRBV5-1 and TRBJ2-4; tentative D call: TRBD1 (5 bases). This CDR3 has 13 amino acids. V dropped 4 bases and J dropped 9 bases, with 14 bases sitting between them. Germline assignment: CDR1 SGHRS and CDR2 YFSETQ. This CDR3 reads CASSPAAQGIQYF. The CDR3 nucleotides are TGCGCCAGCAGCCCGGCGGCGCAGGGCATTCAGTACTTC.

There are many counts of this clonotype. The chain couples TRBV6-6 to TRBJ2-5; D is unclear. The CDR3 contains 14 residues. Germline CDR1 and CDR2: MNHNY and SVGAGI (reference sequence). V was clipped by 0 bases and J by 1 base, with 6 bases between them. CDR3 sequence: CASSYSTGQETQYF. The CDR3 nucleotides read TGTGCCAGCAGTTACTCCACCGGCCAAGAGACCCAGTACTTC.

The CDR3, as DNA: TGCGCCAGCAGCCTCCTAGACAGGAGGGATTGGGGCTACACCTTC. Its protein product is CASSLLDRRDWGYTF. The chain employs TRBV5-1 and TRBJ1-2; D might be TRBD1 (6 bases). The CDR3 is made up of 15 amino acids. V was shortened by 4 bases and J by 8 bases, with 21 bases between the two germline ends. Germline CDR1 and CDR2: SGHRS and YFSETQ.

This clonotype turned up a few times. Here the CDR3 DNA reads TGTGCCAGCAGCTTTTCTAGCGGGGGGTACGAGCAGTACGTC. This sequence encodes CASSFSSGGYEQYV. This chain joins TRBV7-9 and TRBJ2-7; 11 bases are shared with TRBD2. The germline V gene encodes CDR1 SEHNR and CDR2 FQNEAQ (reference sequence). J gave up 4 bases and V 3 bases, and 2 bases lay outside the gene matches. The CDR3 has 14 residues.

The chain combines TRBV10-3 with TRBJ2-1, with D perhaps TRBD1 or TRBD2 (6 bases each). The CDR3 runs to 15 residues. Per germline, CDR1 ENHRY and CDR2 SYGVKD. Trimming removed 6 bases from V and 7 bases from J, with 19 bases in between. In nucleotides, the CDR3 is TGTGCCATCAGAGGAGGGGGACTGAATTATAATGAGCAGTTCTTC. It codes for CAIRGGGLNYNEQFF.

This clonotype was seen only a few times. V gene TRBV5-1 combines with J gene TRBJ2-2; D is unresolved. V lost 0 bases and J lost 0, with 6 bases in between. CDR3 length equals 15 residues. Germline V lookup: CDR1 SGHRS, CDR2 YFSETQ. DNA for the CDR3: TGCGCCAGCAGCTTGGAAAGGGCGAACACCGGGGAGCTGTTTTTT. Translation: CASSLERANTGELFF.

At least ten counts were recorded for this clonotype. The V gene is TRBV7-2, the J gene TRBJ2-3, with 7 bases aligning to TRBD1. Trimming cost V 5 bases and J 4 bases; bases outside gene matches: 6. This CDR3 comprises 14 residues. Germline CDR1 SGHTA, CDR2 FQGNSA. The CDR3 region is CASSRLRGPDTQYF. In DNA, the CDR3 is TGTGCCAGCAGCCGCTTGAGGGGGCCAGATACGCAGTATTTT. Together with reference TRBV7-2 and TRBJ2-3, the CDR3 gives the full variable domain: GAGVSQSPSNKVTEKGKDVELRCDPISGHTALYWYRQSLGQGLEFLIYFQGNSAPDKSGLPSDRFSAERTGGSVSTLTIQRTQQEDSAVYLCASSRLRGPDTQYFGPGTRLTVL.

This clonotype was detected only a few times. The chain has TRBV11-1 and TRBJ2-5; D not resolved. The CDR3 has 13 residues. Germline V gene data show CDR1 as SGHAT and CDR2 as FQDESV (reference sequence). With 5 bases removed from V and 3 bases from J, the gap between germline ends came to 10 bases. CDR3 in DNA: TGTGCCAGCAGCCCGAAGTCTAAAGAGACCCAGTACTTC. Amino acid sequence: CASSPKSKETQYF.

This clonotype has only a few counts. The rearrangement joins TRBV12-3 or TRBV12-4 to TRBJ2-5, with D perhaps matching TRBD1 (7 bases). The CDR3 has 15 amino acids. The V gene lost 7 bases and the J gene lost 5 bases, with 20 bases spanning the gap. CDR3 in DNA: TGTGCCAGCACCTGGGGGGCAGGGGGATGGGAGACCCAGTACTTC. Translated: CASTWGAGGWETQYF.

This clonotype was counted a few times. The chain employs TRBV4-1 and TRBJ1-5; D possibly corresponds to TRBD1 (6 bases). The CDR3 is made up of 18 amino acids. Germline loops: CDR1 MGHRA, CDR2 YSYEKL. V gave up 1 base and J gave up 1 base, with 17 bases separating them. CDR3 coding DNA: TGCGCCAGCAGCCAAGGGAGGGGGAGGGGAAGGAGCAATCAGCCCCAGCATTTT. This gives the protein CASSQGRGRGRSNQPQHF.